This T cell receptor beta chain was documented in a study of blood T cells in healthy people across ages. A second PCR, run for about 6 to 11 cycles, used a sample-barcoded 5' primer plus a J-beta primer mix. TCRdb recomputed calls from the 5' RACE reads with MiXCR, one row per CDR3 protein. The repertoire holds about 670,000 distinct CDR3 sequences, over 40% seen once, with 30% in the top ten. The CDR3 runs to 15 residues. V lost 6 bases to trimming and J lost 5 bases; unmatched junction nucleotides: 9. Germline assignment: CDR1 SGHDT and CDR2 YYEEEE. The chain employs TRBV5-6 and TRBJ2-1; 9 bases match TRBD2. The clonotype originates from a man aged 80 or over in good health. Sequenced material: blood. The DNA of the CDR3 is TGTGCCAGCAACCCCGGGACTAGCTTCCACAATGAGCAGTTCTTC. It codes for CASNPGTSFHNEQFF.